This is a list of T cell receptor beta chains from one sample in a study of beta chain features in type 1 diabetes. This table comes from immunoSEQ multiplex PCR, and its TCRdb copy is limited to in-frame clones, with some not included. The data contain about 25,000 clones, under 70% of them singletons. The sequencing input was stem cell memory CD4+ T cells from blood. The receptor source for this set is a woman aged 40 to 55 with type 1 diabetes. CDR3s include the opening cysteine and the closing phenylalanine or tryptophan. D genes are given only for firm matches. The size entry is marked missing in some rows and otherwise reads once, few, many or a size class.

TRBV6-5	TRBJ1-1	NA	TRBD1	CASSSPGQGKTEAFF	TGTGCCAGCAGTTCCCCCGGACAGGGGAAGACTGAAGCTTTCTTT
TRBV19	TRBJ1-1	NA	TRBD1	CASSEQGITEAFF	TGTGCCAGTAGCGAACAGGGGATCACTGAAGCTTTCTTT
TRBV2	TRBJ2-1	few	NA	CASSFQDNEQFF	TGTGCCAGCAGCTTCCAGGATAATGAGCAGTTCTTC
TRBV10-3	TRBJ2-7	NA	TRBD2	CAISELAGTEQYF	TGTGCCATCAGTGAACTAGCGGGGACCGAGCAGTACTTC
TRBV28	TRBJ2-7	NA	NA	CASTLYSEQYF	TGTGCCAGTACCTTATACAGCGAGCAGTACTTC
TRBV7-2	TRBJ1-1	NA	NA	CASSPATDMNTEAFF	TGTGCCAGCAGCCCGGCGACAGACATGAACACTGAAGCTTTCTTT
TRBV18	TRBJ2-7	few	NA	CASSPPGLLSYEQYF	TGTGCCAGCTCACCTCCGGGACTGCTTTCCTACGAGCAGTACTTC
TRBV18	TRBJ2-1	NA	TRBD1	CASSPPGQGNEQFF	TGTGCCAGCTCACCACCTGGACAGGGCAATGAGCAGTTCTTC
TRBV15	TRBJ1-5	NA	NA	CATSSGTGQPNQPQHF	TGTGCCACCAGCTCCGGGACCGGACAGCCCAATCAGCCCCAGCATTTT
TRBV5-1	TRBJ2-1	NA	NA	CASSWGPMGEQFF	TGCGCCAGCAGCTGGGGGCCCATGGGGGAGCAGTTCTTC
TRBV4-2	TRBJ1-2	NA	TRBD1	CASSQGQGVYYGYTF	TGTGCCAGCAGCCAAGGGCAGGGGGTTTACTATGGCTACACCTTC
TRBV11-2	TRBJ2-3	NA	NA	CASSSRRADTQYF	TGTGCCAGCAGCTCCCGGAGGGCAGATACGCAGTATTTT
TRBV5-1	TRBJ2-1	NA	NA	CASSFQGVNNEQFF	TGCGCCAGCAGCTTCCAGGGTGTCAACAATGAGCAGTTCTTC
TRBV19	TRBJ1-1	NA	TRBD1	CASREGATEAFF	TGTGCCAGTAGAGAGGGGGCGACTGAAGCTTTCTTT
TRBV30	TRBJ2-3	once	TRBD2	CAWSVAERDTDTQYF	TGTGCCTGGAGTGTAGCAGAGCGGGACACAGATACGCAGTATTTT
TRBV5-1	TRBJ1-6	NA	TRBD1	CASSLAGQTAGSPLHF	TGCGCCAGCAGCTTGGCGGGACAGACGGCCGGTTCACCCCTCCACTTT
TRBV5-1	TRBJ1-2	NA	TRBD1	CASSQAGQHGYTF	TGCGCCAGCAGCCAGGCGGGACAGCATGGCTACACCTTC
TRBV28	TRBJ1-1	NA	NA	CASRRTANTEAFF	TGTGCCAGCAGACGGACAGCGAACACTGAAGCTTTCTTT
TRBV4-1	TRBJ1-2	few	TRBD1	CASSPETGGGYGYTF	TGCGCCAGCAGCCCGGAGACAGGGGGGGGCTATGGCTACACCTTC
TRBV6-6	TRBJ2-5	NA	NA	CASTMDGGRGETQYF	TGTGCCAGCACTATGGATGGAGGCCGTGGAGAGACCCAGTACTTC
TRBV7-3	TRBJ2-3	NA	NA	CASRSTGSSTDTQYF	TGTGCCAGCAGATCCACAGGGTCTAGCACAGATACGCAGTATTTT
TRBV9	TRBJ1-6	NA	NA	CASSPAVPGQQSRLDNSPLHF	TGTGCCAGCAGCCCGGCGGTTCCGGGACAACAATCCCGGTTGGATAATTCACCCCTCCACTTT
TRBV2	TRBJ2-1	few	TRBD1	CASSASGTENYNEQFF	TGTGCCAGCAGTGCATCCGGGACAGAAAACTACAATGAGCAGTTCTTC
TRBV5-1	TRBJ2-7	NA	NA	CASSQPGTVYEQYF	TGCGCCAGCAGCCAACCTGGGACTGTCTACGAGCAGTACTTC
TRBV28	TRBJ2-1	NA	NA	CASSLRGGNEQFF	TGTGCCAGCAGTTTGAGGGGGGGCAATGAGCAGTTCTTC
TRBV28	TRBJ1-5	NA	NA	CASSLNPGMGQPQHF	TGTGCCAGCAGTTTAAATCCAGGGATGGGCCAGCCCCAGCATTTT
TRBV7-6	TRBJ2-3	NA	TRBD2	CASSLARLAGTPDTQYF	TGTGCCAGCAGCTTAGCTCGGCTAGCGGGAACACCAGATACGCAGTATTTT
TRBV5-4	TRBJ2-1	NA	NA	CASSPRTGLPGSYNEQFF	TGTGCCAGCAGCCCTCGAACCGGACTTCCAGGCTCCTACAATGAGCAGTTCTTC
TRBV6-6	TRBJ1-5	NA	NA	CASSGGAAQHF	TGTGCCAGCAGCGGAGGGGCTGCCCAGCATTTT
TRBV6-5	TRBJ1-3	once	NA	CASSQSDPSGNTIYF	TGTGCCAGCAGCCAAAGCGACCCCTCTGGAAACACCATATATTTT
TRBV9	TRBJ1-6	NA	NA	CASSPERGADSPLHF	TGTGCCAGCAGCCCTGAACGGGGTGCGGATTCACCCCTCCACTTT
TRBV7-9	TRBJ2-5	few	TRBD1	CASSFGTEETQYF	TGTGCCAGCAGCTTCGGGACAGAAGAGACCCAGTACTTC
TRBV11-2	TRBJ1-6	few	TRBD1	CASSLGTGTNSPLHF	TGTGCCAGCAGCTTAGGGACAGGGACTAATTCACCCCTCCACTTT
TRBV6-6	TRBJ2-1	NA	NA	CASSSERGYNEQFF	TGTGCCAGCAGTTCCGAGCGCGGCTACAATGAGCAGTTCTTC
TRBV6-6	TRBJ1-1	NA	NA	CASSVQGNTEAFF	TGTGCCAGCAGTGTACAGGGAAACACTGAAGCTTTCTTT
TRBV7-9	TRBJ2-7	NA	NA	CASSLLFADTYEQYF	TGTGCCAGCAGCCTACTTTTCGCCGATACCTACGAGCAGTACTTC
TRBV4-3	TRBJ2-1	once	TRBD2	CASSQDTGGLWEQFF	TGCGCCAGCAGCCAAGATACGGGGGGGCTGTGGGAGCAGTTCTTC
TRBV2	TRBJ1-1	NA	NA	CASSATELLVAFF	TGTGCCAGCAGCGCCACGGAGTTACTGGTGGCTTTCTTT
TRBV7-9	TRBJ1-1	NA	NA	CASSRDITEAFF	TGTGCCAGCAGTCGGGACATCACTGAAGCTTTCTTT
TRBV7-2	TRBJ1-2	NA	NA	CASSLGSGYTF	TGTGCCAGCAGCTTAGGGAGTGGCTACACCTTC
TRBV9	TRBJ1-1	NA	TRBD1	CASSPSPGGAETEAFF	TGTGCCAGCAGCCCTTCCCCAGGGGGCGCGGAGACTGAAGCTTTCTTT
TRBV2	TRBJ2-4	NA	NA	CASTEAQNIQYF	TGTGCCAGCACGGAGGCCCAAAACATTCAGTACTTC
TRBV18	TRBJ1-3	NA	NA	CASSPGRTDSGNTIYF	TGTGCCAGCTCGCCTGGGAGGACTGACTCTGGAAACACCATATATTTT
TRBV2	TRBJ2-3	NA	TRBD2	CASKGSGNTQYF	TGTGCCAGCAAGGGAAGCGGGAATACGCAGTATTTT
TRBV7-2	TRBJ1-4	NA	TRBD1	CASSYRTGGAWDEKLFF	TGTGCCAGCAGCTATCGGACAGGTGGGGCGTGGGATGAAAAACTGTTTTTT
TRBV28	TRBJ2-7	NA	NA	CASSRTYEQYF	TGTGCCAGCAGTCGGACATACGAGCAGTACTTC
TRBV14	TRBJ2-7	NA	NA	CASSQGTAPYEQYF	TGTGCCAGCAGCCAAGGGACAGCACCTTACGAGCAGTACTTC
TRBV6-1	TRBJ1-3	NA	NA	CASQDSASSTIYF	TGTGCCAGCCAAGACTCCGCTAGTAGCACCATATATTTT
TRBV19	TRBJ2-7	once	TRBD1	CASSRNTGTGRYEQYF	TGTGCCAGTAGTCGAAATACCGGGACAGGGAGATACGAGCAGTACTTC
TRBV4-3	TRBJ2-7	NA	NA	CASSPEDLGGEQYF	TGCGCCAGCAGCCCCGAGGACCTGGGAGGCGAGCAGTACTTC
TRBV28	TRBJ2-5	few	TRBD1	CASSPRPGTGTSRAQYF	TGTGCCAGCAGTCCAAGACCCGGGACAGGCACTTCTCGGGCCCAGTACTTC
TRBV5-5	TRBJ2-6	NA	NA	CASSFSGGANVLTF	TGTGCCAGCAGCTTTAGTGGTGGGGCCAACGTCCTGACTTTC
TRBV18	TRBJ1-1	NA	TRBD1	CASSLGQGDLNTEAFF	TGTGCCAGCTCACTGGGACAGGGCGACTTGAACACTGAAGCTTTCTTT
TRBV7-2	TRBJ2-6	few	TRBD1	CASSLRSGQGPSNVLTF	TGTGCCAGCAGCTTAAGGTCCGGACAGGGACCTTCCAACGTCCTGACTTTC
TRBV5-1	TRBJ1-2	NA	NA	CASSLDPGNYGYTF	TGCGCCAGCAGCTTGGATCCAGGGAACTATGGCTACACCTTC
TRBV18	TRBJ2-1	NA	TRBD2	CASSLAGRGSYNEQFF	TGTGCCAGCTCCCTAGCGGGGAGGGGCTCCTACAATGAGCAGTTCTTC
TRBV5-1	TRBJ2-5	NA	TRBD1	CASSRTGGGQETQYF	TGCGCCAGCAGCCGGACAGGGGGTGGCCAAGAGACCCAGTACTTC
TRBV4-1	TRBJ1-4	NA	NA	CASSPPRQGNEKLFF	TGCGCCAGCAGCCCCCCGCGGCAGGGTAATGAAAAACTGTTTTTT
TRBV6-5	TRBJ2-5	NA	NA	CASIGGETQYF	TGTGCCAGCATTGGAGGGGAGACCCAGTACTTC
TRBV19	TRBJ2-7	NA	TRBD1	CASSTRRGTGRHEQYF	TGTGCCAGTAGTACAAGGAGGGGGACAGGGAGGCACGAGCAGTACTTC